A single sample gave rise to the 19 T cell receptor beta chains below, sequenced in a study of shared clonotypes between healthy human individuals. Sequencing was performed with immunoSEQ multiplex PCR; in TCRdb, only in-frame clones are kept and a portion is missing. Among a few million clones listed, 93% were seen once. The specimen was naive CD4+ T cells from PBMCs. Noted subset: CD45RA+ positively selected. All receptors derive from a man younger than 35 in good health. Some clones in this sample may be carry-over from other donors' samples.

The CDR3 DNA reads TGTGCCAGTAGTATGCCAGGGGCCAACTCTGGGGCCAACGTCCTGACTTTC. It encodes CASSMPGANSGANVLTF. This chain uses TRBV19 with TRBJ2-6; a possible D gene is TRBD1 (6 bases). V lost 3 bases to trimming and J lost 0 bases, with 12 bases between them. Germline assignment: CDR1 LNHDA and CDR2 SQIVND (reference sequence). The CDR3 sequence is 17 residues long.

The rearrangement uses TRBV9 and TRBJ1-3; the D gene is possibly TRBD1 (5 bases). V was pared by 0 bases and J by 2 bases, with 9 bases between. This CDR3 comprises 15 residues. Germline lookup yields CDR1 SGDLS and CDR2 YYNGEE. CDR3 DNA sequence: TGTGCCAGCAGCGTAGGTAGGGGAACTGGAAACACCATATATTTT. Residues: CASSVGRGTGNTIYF.

The chain combines TRBV7-3 with TRBJ1-1; D not certain. This CDR3 is 13 amino acids long. V was trimmed by 0 bases and J by 4 bases, leaving 6 bases between them. CDR1 and CDR2 from the germline V gene are SGHTA and FQGTGA. This CDR3 is CASSLTHLTEAFF. The DNA for the CDR3 is TGTGCCAGCAGCTTAACCCACCTCACTGAAGCTTTCTTT.

The chain links TRBV2 to TRBJ1-4; 9 nucleotides match TRBD1. Trimming removed 6 bases from V and 6 bases from J; junction bases left unmatched: 8. The CDR3 is made up of 15 amino acids. CDR1 and CDR2 from the germline V gene are SNHLY and FYNNEI. CDR3 nucleotide sequence: TGTGCCAGCAGCCCTTTACAGGGGGCCGATGAAAAACTGTTTTTT. It encodes CASSPLQGADEKLFF.

The chain carries TRBV9 and TRBJ1-1, with D perhaps matching TRBD1 (5 bases). V gave up 2 bases and J gave up 6 bases, with 17 bases separating them. Germline V CDR1 and CDR2: SGDLS, YYNGEE. The CDR3 consists of 15 residues. The CDR3 DNA reads as TGTGCCAGCAGCGTGGGACCGACCTTGATGGCTGAAGCTTTCTTT. It is translated as CASSVGPTLMAEAFF.

The chain carries TRBV5-4 and TRBJ2-7, with 8 bases lining up with TRBD1. Per germline, CDR1 SGHNT and CDR2 YYREEE (reference sequence). CDR3 size: 16 residues. After removal of 5 bases from V and 0 bases from J, the junction contained 10 bases not matched to a gene. The CDR3 loop reads CASRPQPTGVSYEQYF. The CDR3, as DNA: TGTGCCAGCAGGCCACAGCCGACAGGGGTCTCCTACGAGCAGTACTTC.

The rearrangement links TRBV28 to TRBJ1-2; D call uncertain. Trimming pared 5 bases from V and 8 bases from J, leaving 12 bases between. The CDR3 length is 12 residues. Germline lookup yields CDR1 MDHEN and CDR2 SYDVKM. The CDR3 protein is CASSGLGRGYTF. CDR3 DNA sequence: TGTGCCAGCAGTGGGCTCGGGAGGGGCTACACCTTC.

The rearrangement links TRBV12-5 to TRBJ1-5, with no clear D. Germline lookup yields CDR1 LGHNT and CDR2 FRNRAP. V was clipped by 5 bases and J by 2 bases, with 7 bases between them. The CDR3 consists of 13 residues. The CDR3 region is CASGPDGNQPQHF. Written as DNA, the CDR3 is TGTGCTAGTGGTCCGGACGGCAATCAGCCCCAGCATTTT. Complete variable domain (other parts from reference TRBV12-5 and TRBJ1-5): DARVTQTPRHKVTEMGQEVTMRCQPILGHNTVFWYRQTMMQGLELLAYFRNRAPLDDSGMPKDRFSAEMPDATLATLKIQPSEPRDSAVYFCASGPDGNQPQHFGDGTRLSIL.

The V gene is TRBV20-1, the J gene TRBJ1-1; D is unresolved. Germline assignment: CDR1 DFQATT and CDR2 SNEGSKA (reference sequence). V was pared by 3 bases and J by 10 bases, with 12 bases between. The CDR3 is 11 amino acids. CDR3 bases: TGCAGTGCTAGTTCCTTGATAGGAGCTTTCTTT. The encoded protein is CSASSLIGAFF.

This clone has just one count. An end of the junction does not agree with germline; a read error may underlie this. The gene calls are TRBV19 and TRBJ2-7; 13 bases align to TRBD2. The germline V gene encodes CDR1 LNHDA and CDR2 SQIVND (reference sequence). This CDR3 is 19 amino acids long. This CDR3 is CASSTFGLAGVVDSYERYF. The CDR3 DNA sequence: TGTGCCAGTAGTACGTTCGGACTAGCGGGAGTAGTGGACTCCTACGAGCGGTACTTC.

A word on this clone: Different DNA sequences within this sample yield the same CDR3. The chain couples TRBV28 to TRBJ2-2; D remains ambiguous. The CDR3 spans 13 residues. V shed 6 bases and J shed 4 bases, with 9 bases lying between them. Germline V gene lookup returns CDR1 MDHEN and CDR2 SYDVKM. The CDR3 reads CASRGSGTGELFF. CDR3 DNA: TGTGCCAGCAGGGGTTCAGGCACCGGGGAGCTGTTTTTT.

The chain joins TRBV2 to TRBJ2-5; weak D call: TRBD2 (5 bases). The germline gives CDR1 SNHLY, CDR2 FYNNEI. The length of the CDR3 is 13 residues. Trimming removed 6 bases at V and 5 bases at J, with 13 bases between. The CDR3 sequence is CASRLGSTETQYF. CDR3 DNA sequence: TGTGCCAGCAGACTGGGGAGTACGGAGACCCAGTACTTC.

J is TRBJ1-5 and V is TRBV5-1; D not resolved. Germline V gives CDR1 SGHRS, CDR2 YFSETQ. There are 13 residues in the CDR3. Trimming took off 0 bases at V and 5 bases at J, with 6 bases between the two ends. The CDR3 loop reads CASSLADDQPQHF. Here the CDR3 DNA reads TGCGCCAGCAGCTTGGCTGACGATCAGCCCCAGCATTTT. The full variable domain, in which reference TRBV5-1 and TRBJ1-5 provide the parts outside the CDR3, is KAGVTQTPRYLIKTRGQQVTLSCSPISGHRSVSWYQQTPGQGLQFLFEYFSETQRNKGNFPGRFSGRQFSNSRSEMNVSTLELGDSALYLCASSLADDQPQHFGDGTRLSIL.

There are a few counts of this clone. The chain recombines TRBV2 with TRBJ1-4; no firm D call. Trimming pared 6 bases from V and 8 bases from J, leaving 16 bases between. The germline V gene encodes CDR1 SNHLY and CDR2 FYNNEI. The CDR3 is made up of 14 amino acids. The CDR3 sequence: CASRSTGPSEKLFF. Here the CDR3 DNA reads TGTGCCAGCAGAAGTACCGGGCCCTCCGAAAAACTGTTTTTT. Full variable domain (remainder filled in from reference TRBV2 and TRBJ1-4): EPEVTQTPSHQVTQMGQEVILRCVPISNHLYFYWYRQILGQKVEFLVSFYNNEISEKSEIFDDQFSVERPDGSNFTLKIRSTKLEDSAMYFCASRSTGPSEKLFFGSGTQLSVL.

This clone was seen only once. V is TRBV5-1 and J is TRBJ1-4; TRBD1 aligns across 10 bases. The CDR3 runs 14 residues. V trimming: 4 bases; J trimming: 8 bases; junction bases outside the gene matches: 5. Germline V CDR1 and CDR2: SGHRS, YFSETQ. CDR3 sequence reads: CASSPGTGEEKLFF. The CDR3 nucleotides read TGCGCCAGCAGCCCCGGGACAGGGGAAGAAAAACTGTTTTTT. The variable domain in full, with the rest retrieved from reference TRBV5-1 and TRBJ1-4, is KAGVTQTPRYLIKTRGQQVTLSCSPISGHRSVSWYQQTPGQGLQFLFEYFSETQRNKGNFPGRFSGRQFSNSRSEMNVSTLELGDSALYLCASSPGTGEEKLFFGSGTQLSVL.

The CDR3: CASSPFPGQPNTEAFF. The CDR3 nucleotides read TGTGCCAGCAGCCCGTTTCCGGGACAGCCGAACACTGAAGCTTTCTTT. V gene TRBV4-2 combines with J gene TRBJ1-1; TRBD1 matches 7 bases. V lost 4 bases and J lost 1; bases outside the gene matches: 9. This CDR3 spans 16 amino acids. From germline, CDR1 is LGHNA and CDR2 YNFKEQ.

Concerning this clone: Other DNA sequences in the same sample also yield this CDR3. V is TRBV7-9 and J is TRBJ1-1; unclear D gene. The CDR3 has 13 amino acids. The germline V gene has CDR1 SEHNR and CDR2 FQNEAQ (reference sequence). V lost 0 bases to trimming and J lost 0 bases, with 2 bases between them. This CDR3 reads CASSLAMNTEAFF. CDR3 sequence (DNA): TGTGCCAGCAGCTTAGCAATGAACACTGAAGCTTTCTTT.

The chain carries TRBV5-1 and TRBJ2-1; D is possibly TRBD1 (6 bases). The germline CDR1 and CDR2 sequences are SGHRS and YFSETQ. This CDR3 has 15 residues. Trimming left V 0 bases short and J 3 bases short, with 10 bases between. As DNA, the CDR3 is TGCGCCAGCAGCTTGGTACAGGGTTTCTACAATGAGCAGTTCTTC. Its protein is CASSLVQGFYNEQFF. Complete variable domain (other parts from reference TRBV5-1 and TRBJ2-1): KAGVTQTPRYLIKTRGQQVTLSCSPISGHRSVSWYQQTPGQGLQFLFEYFSETQRNKGNFPGRFSGRQFSNSRSEMNVSTLELGDSALYLCASSLVQGFYNEQFFGPGTRLTVL.

The chain couples TRBV19 to TRBJ2-7; 7 bases fit TRBD2. The V gene's germline CDR1 is LNHDA and CDR2 SQIVND (reference sequence). Trimming removed 4 bases from V and 2 bases from J; junction bases left unmatched: 11. This CDR3 has 16 amino acids. The CDR3: CASSTRASGRPYEQYF. DNA for the CDR3: TGTGCCAGTAGTACACGGGCTAGCGGAAGACCCTACGAGCAGTACTTC.